These T cell receptor beta chains were read from a single sample in a study of blood T cell repertoires in COVID-19. Method: immunoSEQ multiplex PCR; TCRdb's copy keeps in-frame clones and lacks some. In the table there are 220,000 or so clones, approximately 86% of which are singletons. The specimen was peripheral blood. Receptor source: a woman in her forties or fifties with COVID-19, enrolled during active disease. Both conserved end residues are part of each CDR3. A D gene is named only where the DNA matches it firmly. Clone sizes are given selectively: once, few, many, or a class where the clone is expanded.

cdr3_aa: CASSFGWSYEQYF
cdr3_nt: TGTGCCAGCAGCTTTGGCTGGTCCTACGAGCAGTACTTC
d_call: .
clone_size: .
v_call: TRBV11-3
j_call: TRBJ2-7

cdr3_aa: CASSYSGQGAAFF
cdr3_nt: TGTGCCAGCAGTTACTCGGGACAGGGAGCAGCTTTCTTT
d_call: TRBD1
clone_size: .
v_call: TRBV6-5
j_call: TRBJ1-1

cdr3_aa: CASSYRQGANYGYTF
cdr3_nt: TGTGCCAGCAGTTACCGACAGGGGGCTAACTATGGCTACACCTTC
d_call: TRBD1
clone_size: .
v_call: TRBV6-6
j_call: TRBJ1-2

cdr3_aa: CASSYLGEGLSEQYF
cdr3_nt: TGTGCCAGCAGTTACCTCGGAGAGGGCTTAAGCGAGCAGTACTTC
d_call: .
clone_size: .
v_call: TRBV6-2/TRBV6-3
j_call: TRBJ2-7

cdr3_aa: CASSFAGATNTGELFF
cdr3_nt: TGTGCCAGCAGTTTCGCAGGGGCTACGAACACCGGGGAGCTGTTTTTT
d_call: .
clone_size: .
v_call: TRBV27
j_call: TRBJ2-2

cdr3_aa: CASRPILSSYNEQFF
cdr3_nt: TGTGCCAGCAGACCAATCCTGAGCTCCTACAATGAGCAGTTCTTC
d_call: .
clone_size: .
v_call: TRBV27
j_call: TRBJ2-1

cdr3_aa: CASRGGSEQFF
cdr3_nt: TGTGCCAGTAGAGGAGGGAGTGAGCAGTTCTTC
d_call: .
clone_size: .
v_call: TRBV19
j_call: TRBJ2-1

cdr3_aa: CASSYRGLGNQPQHF
cdr3_nt: TGTGCCAGTAGTTACAGGGGGCTAGGGAATCAGCCCCAGCATTTT
d_call: TRBD1
clone_size: few
v_call: TRBV19
j_call: TRBJ1-5

cdr3_aa: CASSIGGAQPQHF
cdr3_nt: TGTGCCAGTAGTATCGGGGGGGCTCAGCCCCAGCATTTT
d_call: .
clone_size: .
v_call: TRBV19
j_call: TRBJ1-5

cdr3_aa: CASSPRIQGRWPEAFF
cdr3_nt: TGTGCCAGCTCACCACGAATCCAGGGCAGGTGGCCTGAAGCTTTCTTT
d_call: .
clone_size: .
v_call: TRBV18
j_call: TRBJ1-1

cdr3_aa: CASSVLGTAKNQPQHF
cdr3_nt: TGTGCCAGCAGTGTTCTTGGGACAGCGAAGAATCAGCCCCAGCATTTT
d_call: TRBD1
clone_size: .
v_call: TRBV6-1
j_call: TRBJ1-5

cdr3_aa: CASSLRGLHEQYF
cdr3_nt: TGTGCCAGCAGTCTCAGGGGTCTCCACGAGCAGTACTTC
d_call: .
clone_size: .
v_call: TRBV27
j_call: TRBJ2-7

cdr3_aa: CASSHRAVNEQFF
cdr3_nt: TGTGCCAGCAGCCACAGGGCGGTCAATGAGCAGTTCTTC
d_call: .
clone_size: .
v_call: TRBV5-5
j_call: TRBJ2-1

cdr3_aa: CASSLYPGTGVQPQHF
cdr3_nt: TGTGCCAGCAGCTTATACCCCGGGACAGGGGTTCAGCCCCAGCATTTT
d_call: TRBD1
clone_size: .
v_call: TRBV7-2
j_call: TRBJ1-5

cdr3_aa: CASSRSFRDYGYTF
cdr3_nt: TGTGCCAGCAGCCGATCTTTCCGGGATTATGGCTACACCTTC
d_call: .
clone_size: .
v_call: TRBV3-1/TRBV3-2
j_call: TRBJ1-2

cdr3_aa: CASTGPDIMNTEAFF
cdr3_nt: TGTGCCAGCACCGGCCCAGACATAATGAACACTGAAGCTTTCTTT
d_call: .
clone_size: .
v_call: TRBV28
j_call: TRBJ1-1

cdr3_aa: CASSVSPNNEQFF
cdr3_nt: TGTGCCAGCAGCGTAAGTCCTAACAATGAGCAGTTCTTC
d_call: .
clone_size: .
v_call: TRBV9
j_call: TRBJ2-1

cdr3_aa: CASLQGFMGGYTF
cdr3_nt: TGTGCCAGCCTACAGGGGTTTATGGGAGGCTACACCTTC
d_call: TRBD1
clone_size: .
v_call: TRBV12-3/TRBV12-4
j_call: TRBJ1-2

cdr3_aa: CASVSGTSGTGELFF
cdr3_nt: TGTGCCAGCGTCTCCGGGACTAGCGGAACCGGGGAGCTGTTTTTT
d_call: TRBD2
clone_size: .
v_call: TRBV27
j_call: TRBJ2-2

cdr3_aa: CASSLLRGTEAFF
cdr3_nt: TGTGCCAGCAGCTTACTCAGGGGAACTGAAGCTTTCTTT
d_call: .
clone_size: .
v_call: TRBV5-6
j_call: TRBJ1-1

cdr3_aa: CASSQALAKNIQYF
cdr3_nt: TGTGCCAGCAGCCAGGCCCTCGCCAAAAACATTCAGTACTTC
d_call: .
clone_size: .
v_call: TRBV3-1/TRBV3-2
j_call: TRBJ2-4

cdr3_aa: CASSSTKNTEAFF
cdr3_nt: TGTGCCAGTAGTAGTACAAAGAACACTGAAGCTTTCTTT
d_call: .
clone_size: .
v_call: TRBV19
j_call: TRBJ1-1

cdr3_aa: CASSTTTGNEQFF
cdr3_nt: TGTGCCAGCAGCACCACAACAGGGAATGAGCAGTTCTTC
d_call: .
clone_size: .
v_call: TRBV9
j_call: TRBJ2-1

cdr3_aa: CASGLEAGETQYF
cdr3_nt: TGTGCTAGTGGTTTGGAAGCGGGGGAGACCCAGTACTTC
d_call: TRBD2
clone_size: .
v_call: TRBV12-5
j_call: TRBJ2-5

cdr3_aa: CASSQTGFYGYTF
cdr3_nt: TGTGCCAGCAGCCAAACAGGGTTCTATGGCTACACCTTC
d_call: .
clone_size: once
v_call: TRBV14
j_call: TRBJ1-2

cdr3_aa: CASSLGGEAFF
cdr3_nt: TGTGCCAGCAGTTTGGGGGGGGAAGCTTTCTTT
d_call: .
clone_size: once
v_call: TRBV6-5
j_call: TRBJ1-1

cdr3_aa: CASSPNRGRITGELFF
cdr3_nt: TGTGCCAGCAGCCCCAACAGGGGGCGAATCACCGGGGAGCTGTTTTTT
d_call: TRBD1
clone_size: .
v_call: TRBV27
j_call: TRBJ2-2

cdr3_aa: CASRRQGGRGPAGNTIYF
cdr3_nt: TGTGCCAGCAGACGACAAGGTGGGAGGGGACCGGCTGGAAACACCATATATTTT
d_call: .
clone_size: few
v_call: TRBV6-6
j_call: TRBJ1-3

cdr3_aa: CASSVRQLMNTEAFF
cdr3_nt: TGTGCCAGCAGCGTTAGACAGCTCATGAACACTGAAGCTTTCTTT
d_call: .
clone_size: .
v_call: TRBV11-1
j_call: TRBJ1-1

cdr3_aa: CASSPTVPVYNSPLHF
cdr3_nt: TGTGCCAGCAGTCCCACCGTCCCAGTCTATAATTCACCCCTCCACTTT
d_call: .
clone_size: .
v_call: TRBV27
j_call: TRBJ1-6

cdr3_aa: CASSLAGGGYTF
cdr3_nt: TGTGCCAGCAGCTTAGCAGGGGGTGGCTACACCTTC
d_call: .
clone_size: .
v_call: TRBV7-9
j_call: TRBJ1-2

cdr3_aa: CAISGTANTEAFF
cdr3_nt: TGTGCCATCAGTGGGACAGCTAACACTGAAGCTTTCTTT
d_call: .
clone_size: few
v_call: TRBV10-3
j_call: TRBJ1-1

cdr3_aa: CASSLGDRDGNTIYF
cdr3_nt: TGTGCCAGCAGCTTGGGAGACAGGGACGGAAACACCATATATTTT
d_call: TRBD1
clone_size: .
v_call: TRBV5-5
j_call: TRBJ1-3

cdr3_aa: CASSPQVNQPQHF
cdr3_nt: TGTGCCAGCAGTCCTCAGGTCAATCAGCCCCAGCATTTT
d_call: .
clone_size: few
v_call: TRBV12-3/TRBV12-4
j_call: TRBJ1-5

cdr3_aa: CASSLEEGLVVNEQFF
cdr3_nt: TGTGCCAGCAGCTTAGAAGAGGGACTAGTGGTAAATGAGCAGTTCTTC
d_call: TRBD2
clone_size: .
v_call: TRBV7-2
j_call: TRBJ2-1

cdr3_aa: CASMDPGGNQPQHF
cdr3_nt: TGTGCCAGCATGGACCCAGGGGGCAATCAGCCCCAGCATTTT
d_call: .
clone_size: .
v_call: TRBV28
j_call: TRBJ1-5

cdr3_aa: CASSPRTGDEQYF
cdr3_nt: TGCGCCAGCAGCCCCCGGACAGGGGACGAGCAGTACTTC
d_call: TRBD1
clone_size: .
v_call: TRBV5-1
j_call: TRBJ2-7

cdr3_aa: CATGRLAARETQYF
cdr3_nt: TGTGCCACTGGACGATTAGCGGCCCGGGAGACCCAGTACTTC
d_call: .
clone_size: .
v_call: TRBV24-1
j_call: TRBJ2-5

cdr3_aa: CASSLGQRGDQETQYF
cdr3_nt: TGTGCCAGCAGCTTAGGACAGCGGGGGGATCAAGAGACCCAGTACTTC
d_call: TRBD2
clone_size: few
v_call: TRBV11-2
j_call: TRBJ2-5

cdr3_aa: CASSKARETQYF
cdr3_nt: TGTGCCAGCAGCAAAGCGCGGGAGACCCAGTACTTC
d_call: .
clone_size: .
v_call: TRBV21-1
j_call: TRBJ2-5

cdr3_aa: CASSQRLAGLTDTQYF
cdr3_nt: TGCGCCAGCAGCCAACGACTAGCGGGTCTCACAGATACGCAGTATTTT
d_call: TRBD2
clone_size: .
v_call: TRBV4-1
j_call: TRBJ2-3

cdr3_aa: CASSKSGGRIHSPLHF
cdr3_nt: TGTGCCAGCAGCAAATCCGGGGGACGGATACATTCACCCCTCCACTTT
d_call: .
clone_size: once
v_call: TRBV11-2
j_call: TRBJ1-6

cdr3_aa: CSVLDLGSSTEAFF
cdr3_nt: TGCAGCGTCCTCGACCTCGGGAGCAGCACTGAAGCTTTCTTT
d_call: .
clone_size: .
v_call: TRBV29-1
j_call: TRBJ1-1

cdr3_aa: CASSQGTGGGQPQHF
cdr3_nt: TGTGCCAGCAGCCAAGGGACAGGGGGAGGACAGCCCCAGCATTTT
d_call: TRBD1
clone_size: .
v_call: TRBV6-5
j_call: TRBJ1-5

cdr3_aa: CASSIEGTPGNTIYF
cdr3_nt: TGTGCCAGTAGTATCGAGGGAACGCCTGGAAACACCATATATTTT
d_call: .
clone_size: .
v_call: TRBV19
j_call: TRBJ1-3

cdr3_aa: CASSDPRVFTGTIYF
cdr3_nt: TGTGCCAGCAGCGACCCTCGGGTCTTTACTGGAACCATATATTTT
d_call: .
clone_size: .
v_call: TRBV21-1
j_call: TRBJ1-3

cdr3_aa: CATSDLAGGTGELFF
cdr3_nt: TGTGCCACCAGTGATTTAGCGGGGGGCACCGGGGAGCTGTTTTTT
d_call: TRBD2
clone_size: .
v_call: TRBV24-1
j_call: TRBJ2-2

cdr3_aa: CASTPLPGGANVLTF
cdr3_nt: TGCGCCAGCACCCCCCTACCGGGAGGGGCCAACGTCCTGACTTTC
d_call: .
clone_size: .
v_call: TRBV5-1
j_call: TRBJ2-6

cdr3_aa: CASSYIGREAFF
cdr3_nt: TGTGCCAGCAGTTACATTGGCAGGGAAGCTTTCTTT
d_call: .
clone_size: .
v_call: TRBV6-5
j_call: TRBJ1-1

cdr3_aa: CASSPLRTSIFNEQFF
cdr3_nt: TGTGCCAGCAGCCCCCTCCGGACTAGCATCTTCAATGAGCAGTTCTTC
d_call: TRBD2
clone_size: .
v_call: TRBV9
j_call: TRBJ2-1

cdr3_aa: CASSRESGEEQPQHF
cdr3_nt: TGCGCCAGCAGTCGAGAATCGGGGGAGGAACAGCCCCAGCATTTT
d_call: .
clone_size: .
v_call: TRBV23-1
j_call: TRBJ1-5

cdr3_aa: CASSLHGGGGNTIYF
cdr3_nt: TGTGCCAGCAGCCTCCACGGGGGGGGTGGAAACACCATATATTTT
d_call: .
clone_size: .
v_call: TRBV28
j_call: TRBJ1-3

cdr3_aa: CASGLPTGWASGASDEQFF
cdr3_nt: TGTGCTAGTGGTTTGCCGACGGGTTGGGCTAGCGGGGCTAGCGATGAGCAGTTCTTC
d_call: TRBD2
clone_size: .
v_call: TRBV12-5
j_call: TRBJ2-1

cdr3_aa: CASSAQDSWEPEAFF
cdr3_nt: TGTGCCAGCAGCGCCCAGGACAGTTGGGAACCTGAAGCTTTCTTT
d_call: .
clone_size: .
v_call: TRBV9
j_call: TRBJ1-1

cdr3_aa: CASSDGLPRYEQYF
cdr3_nt: TGTGCCAGCAGTGACGGCCTCCCTAGGTACGAGCAGTACTTC
d_call: .
clone_size: .
v_call: TRBV6-2/TRBV6-3
j_call: TRBJ2-7

cdr3_aa: CASERGRDKYGYTF
cdr3_nt: TGCGCCAGCGAGAGGGGGCGCGATAAATATGGCTACACCTTC
d_call: TRBD1
clone_size: .
v_call: TRBV5-1
j_call: TRBJ1-2

cdr3_aa: CASSGGINYNEQFF
cdr3_nt: TGTGCCAGCAGCGGGGGGATTAACTACAATGAGCAGTTCTTC
d_call: .
clone_size: .
v_call: TRBV11-1
j_call: TRBJ2-1